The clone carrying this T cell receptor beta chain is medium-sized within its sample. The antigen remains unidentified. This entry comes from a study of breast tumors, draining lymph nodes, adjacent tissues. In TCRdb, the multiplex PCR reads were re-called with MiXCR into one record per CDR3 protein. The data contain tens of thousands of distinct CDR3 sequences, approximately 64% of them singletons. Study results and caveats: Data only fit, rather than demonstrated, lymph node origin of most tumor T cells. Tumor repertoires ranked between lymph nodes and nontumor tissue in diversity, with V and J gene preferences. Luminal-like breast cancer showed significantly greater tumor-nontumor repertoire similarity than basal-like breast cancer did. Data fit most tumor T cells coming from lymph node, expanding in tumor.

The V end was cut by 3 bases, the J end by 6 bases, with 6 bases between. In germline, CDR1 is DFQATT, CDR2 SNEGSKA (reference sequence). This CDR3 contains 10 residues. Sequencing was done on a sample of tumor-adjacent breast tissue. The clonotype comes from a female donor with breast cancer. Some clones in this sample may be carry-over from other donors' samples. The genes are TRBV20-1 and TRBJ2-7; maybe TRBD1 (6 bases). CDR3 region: CSARDSEQYF. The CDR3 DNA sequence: TGCAGTGCTAGGGACAGCGAGCAGTACTTC.